A single sample gave rise to the 32 T cell receptor beta chains below, sequenced in a study of blood T cell repertoires in COVID-19 (dated by TCRdb to about 2020). Receptor libraries were prepared by the immunoSEQ multiplex PCR assay. The clones in this table, taken by TCRdb from immuneACCESS, are in-frame only. Not every clone is retained; where verified, under half of the shortfall comes from an unresolved V gene, and the cause of the rest is unknown. In this sample the table shows about 270,000 clones, roughly 91% of which occur a single time. Roughly 2% of the sample belongs to the ten largest clones. Sequenced input: PBMCs or T cells enriched from blood (not recorded which). Every receptor here comes from a middle-aged woman with acute COVID-19.

The chain is built from TRBV5-4 and TRBJ2-7, with 7 bases aligning to TRBD1. Losses at the gene ends were 1 base for V and 5 bases for J; bases not matched to a gene: 9. CDR1 and CDR2 (germline): SGHNT, YYREEE (reference sequence). The CDR3 runs 15 residues. This CDR3 is CASSLTNRGSNEQYF. Here the CDR3 DNA reads TGTGCCAGCAGCTTGACCAACAGGGGTAGTAACGAGCAGTACTTC.

V usage is TRBV6-5 and J usage is TRBJ2-7; weak D call: TRBD1 (6 bases). Germline V gene sequence: CDR1 MNHEY, CDR2 SVGAGI. V lost 8 bases, J lost 3 bases, and 14 bases lay in between. The CDR3 spans 13 residues. CDR3 protein: CASVRGSSYEQYF. CDR3 sequence (DNA): TGTGCCAGCGTCAGGGGATCCAGCTACGAGCAGTACTTC.

CDR3 sequence reads: CASSRDRNQPQHF. The CDR3 nucleotides are TGTGCCAGTAGCCGGGACAGAAATCAGCCCCAGCATTTT. This chain joins TRBV19 and TRBJ1-5; 7 bases line up with TRBD1. J lost 4 bases, V lost 6 bases, and 3 bases had no gene match. CDR1 is LNHDA, CDR2 SQIVND, per germline (reference sequence). CDR3 length: 13 residues.

J is TRBJ1-5 and V is TRBV9, with D uncertain. V was clipped by 10 bases and J by 6 bases, with 17 bases between them. From germline, CDR1 is SGDLS and CDR2 YYNGEE. There are 13 residues in the CDR3. CDR3 residues: CAPLRGRIQPQHF. CDR3 coding DNA: TGTGCCCCCCTCCGGGGTAGGATTCAGCCCCAGCATTTT.

The V call is TRBV5-4, the J call TRBJ1-1; 7 nucleotides match TRBD1. CDR3 length: 14 residues. J was trimmed by 4 bases and V by 6 bases; bases with no gene match: 9. Germline values: CDR1 SGHNT, CDR2 YYREEE (reference sequence). The CDR3 DNA is TGTGCCAGCATATCGACAGGGCTCCGCACTGAAGCTTTCTTT. Its protein product is CASISTGLRTEAFF.

The chain employs TRBV7-2 and TRBJ2-3; TRBD2 is a possible D gene (6 bases). Deletions cut 5 bases from V and 0 bases from J, with 21 bases between. CDR3 length equals 18 residues. In germline, CDR1 is SGHTA, CDR2 FQGNSA. DNA for the CDR3: TGTGCCAGCAGCCCCTACGGGACTCTAGCCTTGAGCACAGATACGCAGTATTTT. Translating it yields CASSPYGTLALSTDTQYF. The variable domain in full, completed from reference TRBV7-2 and TRBJ2-3, reads GAGVSQSPSNKVTEKGKDVELRCDPISGHTALYWYRQSLGQGLEFLIYFQGNSAPDKSGLPSDRFSAERTGGSVSTLTIQRTQQEDSAVYLCASSPYGTLALSTDTQYFGPGTRLTVL.

V and J are TRBV7-7 and TRBJ2-2; TRBD2 aligns across 10 bases. Losses at the gene ends were 4 bases for V and 2 bases for J; bases not matched to a gene: 7. The germline V gene has CDR1 SSHAT and CDR2 FNYEAQ (reference sequence). This CDR3 contains 17 residues. CDR3 sequence (DNA): TGTGCCAGCAGCTGGTCCATAGCGGGGGGAAACACCGGGGAGCTGTTTTTT. Translating gives CASSWSIAGGNTGELFF.

The V gene is TRBV28, the J gene TRBJ1-5, with 7 bases identical to TRBD1. Germline V gene sequence: CDR1 MDHEN, CDR2 SYDVKM. This CDR3 spans 14 amino acids. Trimming took 6 bases from V and 2 from J; bases not matched to a gene: 4. CDR3 nucleotide sequence: TGTGCCAGCAGACACACAGGGGGCAATCAGCCCCAGCATTTT. This translates into CASRHTGGNQPQHF.

The gene calls are TRBV25-1 and TRBJ1-2; a weak D match, TRBD1 (6 bases). Trimming left V 5 bases short and J 6 bases short, with 13 bases between. The CDR3 extends over 13 amino acids. Germline V gene sequence: CDR1 MGHDK, CDR2 SYGVNS. CDR3 sequence reads: CASSFSGADGYTF. The DNA for the CDR3 is TGTGCCAGCAGTTTTTCAGGGGCGGATGGCTACACCTTC.

V usage is TRBV5-6 and J usage is TRBJ1-1; 10 bases fit TRBD1. The V gene's germline CDR1 is SGHDT and CDR2 YYEEEE. The CDR3 is 19 amino acids. V dropped 2 bases and J dropped 5; count of bases not matched to a gene: 18. CDR3 amino acids: CASSFLTRDRGAVGTEAFF. CDR3 DNA: TGTGCCAGCAGCTTCCTAACTCGGGACAGGGGAGCGGTAGGGACTGAAGCTTTCTTT.

This CDR3 reads CAWSVGPGGSYEQYF. In DNA, the CDR3 is TGTGCCTGGAGCGTCGGGCCCGGGGGGTCCTACGAGCAGTACTTC. The J gene is TRBJ2-7, the V gene TRBV30; 7 bases are shared with TRBD2. This CDR3 is built from 15 residues. Germline CDR1 GTSNPN, CDR2 SVGIG (reference sequence). V was pared by 3 bases and J by 1 base, with 9 bases of the junction left unmatched.

The chain has TRBV6-1 and TRBJ1-4; TRBD1 might be the D (5 bases). CDR3 length: 15 amino acids. V lost 3 bases, J lost 8 bases, and 16 bases lay in between. In germline, CDR1 is MNHNS, CDR2 SASEGT. The CDR3 is CASSDMGGLGEKLFF. DNA for the CDR3: TGTGCCAGCAGTGATATGGGGGGTCTTGGAGAAAAACTGTTTTTT.

Only a few counts were recorded for this clone. The rearrangement uses TRBV19 and TRBJ1-5; D is undetermined. The V gene lost 3 bases and the J gene lost 6 bases, with 9 bases spanning the gap. There are 13 residues in the CDR3. CDR1 is LNHDA, CDR2 SQIVND, per germline (reference sequence). The CDR3 DNA reads TGTGCCAGTAGTATTGAGGGAACTCAGCCCCAGCATTTT. It is translated as CASSIEGTQPQHF. Combining the CDR3 with reference TRBV19 and TRBJ1-5 gives the whole variable domain DGGITQSPKYLFRKEGQNVTLSCEQNLNHDAMYWYRQDPGQGLRLIYYSQIVNDFQKGDIAEGYSVSREKKESFPLTVTSAQKNPTAFYLCASSIEGTQPQHFGDGTRLSIL.

V usage is TRBV5-1 and J usage is TRBJ2-6; D call uncertain. The CDR3 spans 15 residues. Between the trimmed V and J ends, which lost 4 bases and 0 bases, there was a span of 8 bases. Germline CDR1 SGHRS, CDR2 YFSETQ. CDR3 DNA: TGCGCCAGCAGCCCCGACACCTCTGGGGCCAACGTCCTGACTTTC. Residues: CASSPDTSGANVLTF.

The V and J genes are TRBV1 and TRBJ2-3; the table's D call of TRBD2 was not tested on the DNA. TRBV1 is listed as a pseudogene. This CDR3 region has 17 residues. The DNA for the CDR3 is TGCACCAGCAGCCAAGACCAGCGGGGATTTAGCACAGATACGCAGTATTTT. As protein: CTSSQDQRGFSTDTQYF.

This chain joins TRBV12-3 or TRBV12-4 and TRBJ1-5; no reliable D call. This CDR3 is built from 12 residues. The V gene lost 6 bases and the J gene lost 9 bases, with 12 bases spanning the gap. CDR3 protein: CASSPMRRPQHF. The DNA of the CDR3 is TGTGCCAGCAGCCCGATGAGGAGGCCCCAGCATTTT.

The genes are TRBV28 and TRBJ1-4; 7 bases match TRBD1. The germline V gene has CDR1 MDHEN and CDR2 SYDVKM. V shed 5 bases and J 6 bases; nucleotides not matched to a gene: 9. This CDR3 comprises 15 residues. The CDR3 DNA reads as TGTGCCAGCAGTCAAGGGGGCCGGGACGATGAAAAACTGTTTTTT. Its protein product is CASSQGGRDDEKLFF.

The rearrangement links TRBV6-2 or TRBV6-3 to TRBJ2-7; D is unclear. CDR1 is MNHEY, CDR2 SVGEGT, per germline. The CDR3 has 15 amino acids. The germline V and J ends were trimmed by 4 bases and 0 bases, with 13 bases remaining between them. CDR3 in DNA: TGTGCCAGCAGTTCAACACTACTAAGCTCCTACGAGCAGTACTTC. Translating gives CASSSTLLSSYEQYF.

CDR3 in amino acids: CSARIGYEQYF. The CDR3 DNA reads TGCAGTGCTAGGATCGGCTACGAGCAGTACTTC. The V and J genes are TRBV20-1 and TRBJ2-7; no clear D gene. V dropped 3 bases and J dropped 3 bases, with 6 bases sitting between them. CDR1 is DFQATT, CDR2 SNEGSKA, per germline (reference sequence). The CDR3 is made up of 11 amino acids.

V gene TRBV7-2 combines with J gene TRBJ1-2; D is uncertain. The V end lost 0 bases, the J end lost 8 bases, and 7 bases lay between the germline ends. The CDR3 is made up of 12 amino acids. CDR1 is SGHTA, CDR2 FQGNSA, per germline. The CDR3 sequence: CASSLALGGYTF. For the CDR3, the DNA is TGTGCCAGCAGCTTAGCGCTTGGCGGCTACACCTTC.

This chain uses TRBV20-1 with TRBJ2-1; no reliable D call. The CDR3 is 15 amino acids. V lost 3 bases and J lost 1, with 13 bases in between. CDR1 DFQATT and CDR2 SNEGSKA come from the germline V gene (reference sequence). CDR3 nucleotide sequence: TGCAGTGCTAGTAGTACAGTCCAATCCTACAATGAGCAGTTCTTC. Translated: CSASSTVQSYNEQFF.

The chain combines TRBV19 with TRBJ1-2, with 7 bases lining up with TRBD1. Germline CDR1 LNHDA, CDR2 SQIVND (reference sequence). This CDR3 comprises 13 residues. The V and J ends lost 4 bases and 4 bases, in that order; junction bases with no gene match: 3. CDR3 sequence: CASSTGGSYGYTF. As DNA, the CDR3 is TGTGCCAGTAGTACAGGGGGGAGCTATGGCTACACCTTC.

V gene TRBV7-9 combines with J gene TRBJ2-1; TRBD2 matches 10 bases. The junction had 10 bases not matched to a gene; V was cut back by 5 bases and J by 6 bases. Per germline, CDR1 SEHNR and CDR2 FQNEAQ (reference sequence). This CDR3 is 16 amino acids long. The CDR3 region is CASSRPGTSAPNEQFF. DNA for the CDR3: TGTGCCAGCAGCCGACCGGGGACTAGCGCCCCCAATGAGCAGTTCTTC.

This clone was picked up a small number of times. The V call is TRBV18, the J call TRBJ1-2; 8 bases fit TRBD1. CDR1 and CDR2 (germline): KGHSH, LQKENI. V gave up 3 bases and J gave up 0 bases; unmatched junction bases: 6. The CDR3 spans 16 residues. The DNA of the CDR3 is TGTGCCAGCTCACCCAAGACAGGGGAGCCTAACTATGGCTACACCTTC. This codes for CASSPKTGEPNYGYTF.

J is TRBJ2-5 and V is TRBV9; the match to TRBD1 covers 8 bases. Germline V gene sequence: CDR1 SGDLS, CDR2 YYNGEE. CDR3 size: 15 residues. With 3 bases clipped from V and 3 bases from J, the junction kept 7 bases outside the gene matches. CDR3 amino acids: CASSGGTGGEETQYF. For the CDR3, the DNA is TGTGCCAGCAGCGGGGGAACAGGGGGAGAAGAGACCCAGTACTTC.

The V and J genes are TRBV7-2 and TRBJ2-3; 8 bases match TRBD2. With V trimmed by 2 bases and J by 4 bases, 8 bases remained unmatched. This CDR3 has 16 residues. In germline, CDR1 is SGHTA, CDR2 FQGNSA. The CDR3 protein is CASSLYGGGLADTQYF. Here the CDR3 DNA reads TGTGCCAGCAGCTTATACGGCGGGGGGTTGGCAGATACGCAGTATTTT.

V and J are TRBV4-1 and TRBJ1-5; D remains ambiguous. The germline CDR1 and CDR2 sequences are MGHRA and YSYEKL. This CDR3 is built from 13 residues. V lost 0 bases and J 8 bases, leaving 8 bases between the germline ends. This CDR3 reads CASSQESVEPQHF. The DNA for the CDR3 is TGCGCCAGCAGCCAAGAAAGTGTAGAGCCCCAGCATTTT.

The gene calls are TRBV5-6 and TRBJ2-5, with 10 nucleotides matching TRBD1. With 3 bases clipped from V and 5 bases from J, the junction kept 7 bases outside the gene matches. The CDR3 contains 15 residues. Germline CDR1 and CDR2: SGHDT and YYEEEE. CDR3 nucleotides: TGTGCCAGCAGCTCCGCGGGACAGGGGCAGGAGACCCAGTACTTC. Amino acids: CASSSAGQGQETQYF.

The genes are TRBV5-1 and TRBJ2-3; 9 nucleotides match TRBD2. This CDR3 is built from 16 residues. The germline V gene has CDR1 SGHRS and CDR2 YFSETQ. Trimming cost V 7 bases and J 3 bases; bases outside gene matches: 12. The CDR3 here is CASGGSGSSRTDTQYF. The DNA for the CDR3 is TGCGCCAGCGGAGGTAGCGGGAGTTCACGTACAGATACGCAGTATTTT.

The chain recombines TRBV28 with TRBJ2-7, with a possible D match to TRBD2 (5 bases). Per germline, CDR1 MDHEN and CDR2 SYDVKM. The CDR3 runs 14 residues. The V end lost 3 bases, the J end lost 9 bases, and 18 bases lay between the germline ends. The CDR3 here is CASSFLETYEGQYF. The CDR3 DNA is TGTGCCAGCAGTTTTCTGGAAACCTACGAGGGGCAGTACTTC.

The V call is TRBV5-4, the J call TRBJ2-7; a possible D gene is TRBD2 (7 bases). Looked up from germline, CDR1 is SGHNT and CDR2 is YYREEE (reference sequence). V was shortened by 4 bases and J by 2 bases, with 19 bases between the two germline ends. The CDR3 totals 16 residues. CDR3: CASSRQGRGPAYEQYF. The CDR3, as DNA: TGTGCCAGCAGCCGCCAGGGGAGGGGTCCTGCCTACGAGCAGTACTTC.

This sequence joins TRBV5-1 and TRBJ1-1; D remains unclear. From germline, CDR1 is SGHRS and CDR2 YFSETQ. V was shortened by 0 bases and J by 1 base, with 10 bases between the two germline ends. The CDR3 totals 15 residues. CDR3 protein: CASSLGSGRNTEAFF. The CDR3, as DNA: TGCGCCAGCAGCTTGGGTTCAGGCAGGAACACTGAAGCTTTCTTT.